This T cell receptor beta chain was identified in a study of cytomegalovirus exposure and HLA in healthy donors. As for this clone: The antigen remains undetermined.

Whole-study findings and limits: Cytomegalovirus status was reportedly diagnosed by the classifier with high sensitivity and specificity. In vitro testing confirmed a few CMV-associated chains as specific for CMV antigens.

In the PCR, 60 Vbeta and 13 Jbeta primers were used. Study processing details: The authors later counted 65 million to 80 million unique TCR beta chains, roughly 10 million of them shared. Measured with immunoSEQ multiplex PCR; TCRdb has only the in-frame clones, and not every one. The V and J calls and clone size come from that table; D and trimming were worked out from the DNA. The table records about 150,000 clones, over 60% of them present only once. The V gene end was trimmed by 0 bases and the J gene end by 2 bases; junction bases not matched to a gene: 5. This CDR3 is built from 15 residues. Germline loops: CDR1 SGHRS, CDR2 YFSETQ.

This TCR was sampled from a man between 40 and 49 years old in good health and CMV-seropositive. The chain carries TRBV5-1 and TRBJ2-7, with 7 bases identical to TRBD1. Sequencing used PBMCs. CDR3 bases: TGCGCCAGCAGCTTGGGGCAGGGGGTGGCCTACGAGCAGTACTTC. Residues: CASSLGQGVAYEQYF.